Following are 19 T cell receptor beta chains from one sample sequenced in a study of blood T cell repertoires in COVID-19. The method was immunoSEQ multiplex PCR; TCRdb's version includes in-frame clones alone and lacks a portion of them. The table includes 200,000 to 250,000 clones, roughly four fifths detected once. Source material: PBMCs or T cells enriched from blood (not recorded which). The receptors stem from a woman in her fifties or sixties who had recovered from COVID-19.

The gene calls are TRBV6-5 and TRBJ2-6; D is unclear. The germline V gene encodes CDR1 MNHEY and CDR2 SVGAGI. Trimming shortened V by 7 bases and J by 0 bases, and 7 bases separated the two germline ends. CDR3 length equals 14 residues. In nucleotides, the CDR3 is TGTGCCAGCACCCCTAGCTCTGGGGCCAACGTCCTGACTTTC. Translation: CASTPSSGANVLTF.

This clone was observed a single time. This rearrangement joins TRBV7-9 to TRBJ2-2; possibly TRBD2 for D (5 bases). The V end was cut by 5 bases, the J end by 4 bases, with 14 bases between. Germline CDR1 is SEHNR and CDR2 is FQNEAQ (reference sequence). The CDR3 consists of 15 residues. Here the CDR3 reads CASSPGLRGTGELFF. The CDR3 coding sequence is TGTGCCAGCAGCCCTGGACTGCGAGGCACCGGGGAGCTGTTTTTT.

The chain has TRBV5-4 and TRBJ2-3; the match to TRBD2 covers 8 bases. The CDR3 sequence is 18 residues long. Looked up from germline, CDR1 is SGHNT and CDR2 is YYREEE (reference sequence). After removal of 0 bases from V and 2 bases from J, the junction contained 11 bases not matched to a gene. CDR3 loop: CASSLGLAGGTFTDTQYF. In DNA, the CDR3 is TGTGCCAGCAGCTTGGGGCTAGCGGGCGGGACTTTCACAGATACGCAGTATTTT.

This chain joins TRBV7-7 and TRBJ2-3; TRBD2 aligns across 7 bases. J gave up 1 base and V 4 bases, and 5 bases lay outside the gene matches. CDR1 and CDR2 from the germline V gene are SSHAT and FNYEAQ (reference sequence). The CDR3 has 15 residues. The CDR3 spells CASSSGLEGTDTQYF. In DNA, the CDR3 is TGTGCCAGCAGCTCCGGACTAGAAGGCACAGATACGCAGTATTTT.

This CDR3 is CASSINFHGPGGYTF. CDR3 bases: TGTGCCAGTAGTATTAATTTTCACGGCCCAGGGGGCTACACCTTC. The rearrangement links TRBV19 to TRBJ1-2; TRBD1 is a possible D gene (5 bases). Trimming stripped 3 bases from V and 8 bases from J, with 19 bases between. Germline assignment: CDR1 LNHDA and CDR2 SQIVND (reference sequence). CDR3 size: 15 residues. Based on the CDR3 plus reference TRBV19 and TRBJ1-2, the full variable domain is DGGITQSPKYLFRKEGQNVTLSCEQNLNHDAMYWYRQDPGQGLRLIYYSQIVNDFQKGDIAEGYSVSREKKESFPLTVTSAQKNPTAFYLCASSINFHGPGGYTFGSGTRLTVV.

V and J are TRBV6-2 or TRBV6-3 and TRBJ1-4; the D is unclear. Trimming left V 4 bases short and J 0 bases short, with 12 bases between. The CDR3 runs 16 residues. CDR1 is MNHEY and CDR2 is SVGEGT in the germline V gene. The CDR3 here is CASSSRRGTTNEKLFF. CDR3 nucleotide sequence: TGTGCCAGCAGTTCCAGAAGAGGGACAACTAATGAAAAACTGTTTTTT.

CDR3: CASSLAGLAYNEQFF. In nucleotides, the CDR3 is TGTGCCAGCAGCTTAGCGGGACTAGCTTACAATGAGCAGTTCTTC. The chain recombines TRBV7-7 with TRBJ2-1; 9 bases map to TRBD2. V lost 0 bases and J lost 4; bases outside the gene matches: 1. There are 15 residues in the CDR3. Germline V gene lookup returns CDR1 SSHAT and CDR2 FNYEAQ (reference sequence).

The chain couples TRBV20-1 to TRBJ1-2; 8 nucleotides line up with TRBD1. Germline V gene lookup returns CDR1 DFQATT and CDR2 SNEGSKA (reference sequence). CDR3 length equals 14 residues. J lost 2 bases, V lost 3 bases, and 5 bases had no gene match. The CDR3 nucleotides read TGCAGTGCTAGTTCACAGGGGGTGAACTATGGCTACACCTTC. Its translation is CSASSQGVNYGYTF.

This clone has just one count. This rearrangement joins TRBV7-2 to TRBJ1-4; TRBD1 is a possible D gene (5 bases). The V gene lost 1 base and the J gene lost 0 bases, with 15 bases spanning the gap. The V gene's germline CDR1 is SGHTA and CDR2 FQGNSA. This CDR3 contains 18 residues. CDR3 amino acids: CASSLGAGSRSTNEKLFF. The CDR3 nucleotides read TGTGCCAGCAGCTTAGGGGCAGGGTCCAGGTCAACTAATGAAAAACTGTTTTTT.

This clone was observed once. J is TRBJ1-1 and V is TRBV4-2; D is undetermined. Germline CDR1 reads LGHNA; CDR2 reads YNFKEQ. With 0 bases removed from V and 3 bases from J, the gap between germline ends came to 5 bases. This CDR3 spans 13 amino acids. The CDR3 protein is CASSQDSDTEAFF. In nucleotides, the CDR3 is TGTGCCAGCAGCCAAGATAGTGACACTGAAGCTTTCTTT.

The chain joins TRBV27 to TRBJ2-7; TRBD1 matches 8 bases. The CDR3 runs 14 residues. V lost 5 bases and J lost 8; bases outside the gene matches: 11. Per germline, CDR1 MNHEY and CDR2 SMNVEV (reference sequence). CDR3 loop: CASSLQSSGGKQYF. In DNA form, the CDR3 reads TGTGCCAGCAGTCTCCAGTCCTCAGGGGGCAAGCAGTACTTC.

This clone was picked up a small number of times. The chain links TRBV2 to TRBJ1-5, with D possibly being TRBD1 (5 bases). The CDR3 is made up of 14 amino acids. The ends were cut back, 3 bases at V and 3 bases at J, with 9 bases in the middle. The germline gives CDR1 SNHLY, CDR2 FYNNEI. The CDR3 DNA reads as TGTGCCAGCAGTGAGGGACTCATCAATCAGCCCCAGCATTTT. It is translated as CASSEGLINQPQHF.

This clone showed up just a few times. The chain employs TRBV5-4 and TRBJ1-1, with D possibly being TRBD1 (5 bases). V lost 1 base to trimming and J lost 0 bases, with 7 bases between them. Germline V CDR1 and CDR2: SGHNT, YYREEE (reference sequence). There are 14 residues in the CDR3. The CDR3 region has the DNA TGTGCCAGCAGCTTGTCACAGGTGAACACTGAAGCTTTCTTT. The encoded protein is CASSLSQVNTEAFF.

Here the CDR3 reads CASSTIQGGYGYTF. The CDR3, as DNA: TGTGCCAGCAGCACCATACAGGGGGGCTATGGCTACACCTTC. The genes are TRBV7-2 and TRBJ1-2; TRBD1 matches 8 bases. Losses at the gene ends were 5 bases for V and 4 bases for J; bases not matched to a gene: 6. The CDR3 is 14 amino acids. Germline assignment: CDR1 SGHTA and CDR2 FQGNSA.

This chain links TRBV6-1 with TRBJ1-2, with a weak D call TRBD1 (5 bases). Trimming shortened V by 3 bases and J by 5 bases, and 10 bases separated the two germline ends. The CDR3 totals 13 residues. Germline V gives CDR1 MNHNS, CDR2 SASEGT. CDR3 loop: CASSEAGIYGYTF. CDR3 sequence (DNA): TGTGCCAGCAGTGAGGCAGGGATTTATGGCTACACCTTC.

This clone was seen only a few times. The chain uses TRBV20-1 and TRBJ2-5; D ambiguous. V lost 6 bases and J lost 5, with 10 bases in between. The CDR3 has 11 amino acids. The germline gives CDR1 DFQATT, CDR2 SNEGSKA (reference sequence). CDR3 amino acids: CSAQADETQYF. Written as DNA, the CDR3 is TGCAGTGCCCAGGCCGACGAGACCCAGTACTTC.

The chain is built from TRBV10-3 and TRBJ1-2; a weak D match, TRBD1 (5 bases). There are 13 residues in the CDR3. Germline V gene data show CDR1 as ENHRY and CDR2 as SYGVKD. Deletions cut 6 bases from V and 2 bases from J, with 10 bases between. The chain's CDR3 is CAIRPRENYGYTF. The CDR3 DNA reads TGTGCCATCAGGCCCAGGGAAAACTATGGCTACACCTTC.

The V and J genes are TRBV14 and TRBJ2-5; D is undetermined. This CDR3 contains 14 residues. Germline CDR1 SGHDN, CDR2 FVKESK. The V and J ends lost 4 bases and 1 base respectively, with 10 bases between them. CDR3 nucleotide sequence: TGTGCCAGCAGCCGCCAACAGCTCCAAGAGACCCAGTACTTC. This encodes CASSRQQLQETQYF. Complete variable domain (other parts from reference TRBV14 and TRBJ2-5): EAGVTQFPSHSVIEKGQTVTLRCDPISGHDNLYWYRRVMGKEIKFLLHFVKESKQDESGMPNNRFLAERTGGTYSTLKVQPAELEDSGVYFCASSRQQLQETQYFGPGTRLLVL.

As regards this clone: This CDR3 is also generated by other DNA sequences in the sample. The chain joins TRBV27 to TRBJ1-4; unclear D gene. V was pared by 3 bases and J by 6 bases, with 8 bases between. This CDR3 has 13 residues. Per the germline V gene, CDR1 is MNHEY and CDR2 is SMNVEV (reference sequence). Here the CDR3 reads CASSFSGYEKLFF. CDR3 DNA: TGTGCCAGCAGTTTTTCGGGGTATGAAAAACTGTTTTTT.